One and the same sample provided the 27 T cell receptor beta chains below, sequenced in a study of CD8 T cells in ankylosing spondylitis. TCRdb used MiXCR to reprocess the 5' RACE reads, holding one entry per CDR3 protein. The table lists some 26,000 distinct CDR3 sequences, approximately 16% of them singletons. The material sequenced was blood. The receptors derive from a male donor with ankylosing spondylitis or in good health (not recorded which).

This clonotype occurred many times. The rearrangement joins TRBV3-1 to TRBJ1-1; D is ambiguous. CDR1 and CDR2 from the germline V gene are LGHDT and YNNKEL (reference sequence). This CDR3 has 15 residues. Trimming took off 5 bases at V and 1 base at J, with 14 bases between the two ends. CDR3 residues: CASSEAYGENTEAFF. The DNA of the CDR3 is TGTGCCAGCAGCGAGGCTTACGGGGAGAACACTGAAGCTTTCTTT.

The CDR3 DNA is TGTGCCAGCAGCTTTCGGAACACCGGGGAGCTGTTTTTT. Protein sequence: CASSFRNTGELFF. The chain carries TRBV12-1 and TRBJ2-2. TRBV12-1 is flagged as a pseudogene. The CDR3 spans 13 residues.

The chain couples TRBV29-1 to TRBJ2-3, with D possibly matching TRBD2 (5 bases). CDR1 SQVTM and CDR2 ANQGSEA come from the germline V gene. V was trimmed by 4 bases and J by 4 bases, leaving 15 bases between them. CDR3 length: 14 amino acids. The chain's CDR3 is CSVALRRAPDTQYF. The CDR3 nucleotides are TGCAGCGTTGCCCTTCGGCGGGCCCCAGATACGCAGTATTTT.

The chain's CDR3 is CASSWTGSGNEQFF. For the CDR3, the DNA is TGTGCCAGCAGCTGGACAGGGAGTGGCAATGAGCAGTTCTTC. The gene calls are TRBV7-3 and TRBJ2-1; the match to TRBD1 covers 8 bases. The V and J ends lost 4 bases and 6 bases, in that order; junction bases with no gene match: 5. The germline V gene has CDR1 SGHTA and CDR2 FQGTGA. CDR3 length: 14 residues.

Of note for this clonotype: This may arise from a read error, as a much more abundant clone is one base away. J is TRBJ2-3 and V is TRBV9; D gene unclear. This CDR3 has 13 residues. CDR1 is SGDLS and CDR2 is YYNGEE in the germline V gene. The CDR3, as DNA: TGTGCCAACAGCGTAGGAAGCACAGATACGCAGTATTTT. It encodes CANSVGSTDTQYF.

This sequence joins TRBV7-9 and TRBJ2-2, with D maybe TRBD2 (6 bases). Germline V gene lookup returns CDR1 SEHNR and CDR2 FQNEAQ (reference sequence). This CDR3 contains 16 residues. Trimming pared 5 bases from V and 0 bases from J, leaving 13 bases between. The CDR3 here is CASSQSGGTNTGELFF. The CDR3 DNA reads TGTGCCAGCAGCCAAAGTGGCGGGACGAACACCGGGGAGCTGTTTTTT.

This rearrangement joins TRBV6-6 to TRBJ2-5, with 11 bases that match TRBD1. Germline assignment: CDR1 MNHNY and CDR2 SVGAGI (reference sequence). There are 15 residues in the CDR3. V shed 4 bases, J shed 1 base, and the junction held 2 bases outside the gene matches. CDR3 protein: CASSWDRGIQETQYF. The CDR3 DNA is TGTGCCAGCAGTTGGGACAGGGGGATCCAAGAGACCCAGTACTTC.

This clonotype was counted only a few times. V is TRBV27 and J is TRBJ1-5; D is unresolved. The germline V gene encodes CDR1 MNHEY and CDR2 SMNVEV (reference sequence). The CDR3 is made up of 14 amino acids. V shed 2 bases and J shed 6 bases, with 11 bases lying between them. The CDR3 is CASSLNGPRQPQHF. The CDR3 region has the DNA TGTGCCAGCAGTTTAAATGGTCCCCGTCAGCCCCAGCATTTT.

This clonotype has more than one count but fewer than ten. In DNA form, the CDR3 reads TGTGCCACCAGTGGTAGAGATTGGACCGGGGAGCTGTTTTTT. It translates to CATSGRDWTGELFF. The chain couples TRBV24-1 to TRBJ2-2, with D unresolved. Germline-derived CDR1 and CDR2 are KGHDR and SFDVKD. The CDR3 is 14 amino acids. V was shortened by 5 bases and J by 5 bases, with 11 bases between the two germline ends.

Ten or more counts support this clonotype. This chain joins TRBV20-1 and TRBJ2-3; no clear D. V gave up 5 bases and J gave up 4 bases, with 7 bases separating them. CDR1 is DFQATT, CDR2 SNEGSKA, per germline (reference sequence). The CDR3 is 11 residues long. CDR3 residues: CSALWSDTQYF. CDR3 sequence (DNA): TGCAGTGCTTTATGGTCAGATACGCAGTATTTT.

This clonotype was observed many times. The chain joins TRBV7-2 to TRBJ2-2; 9 bases line up with TRBD2. CDR1 and CDR2 (germline): SGHTA, FQGNSA. The CDR3 sequence is 17 residues long. V lost 5 bases and J lost 4; bases outside the gene matches: 11. CDR3 region: CASSPVVAGASTGELFF. The DNA for the CDR3 is TGTGCCAGCAGCCCCGTAGTAGCGGGGGCTTCCACCGGGGAGCTGTTTTTT.

This clonotype was counted many times. V is TRBV12-3 or TRBV12-4 and J is TRBJ2-2; the match to TRBD1 covers 8 bases. This CDR3 has 14 amino acids. After removal of 7 bases from V and 5 bases from J, the junction contained 6 bases not matched to a gene. The CDR3 sequence: CASNSRGLTGELFF. DNA of the CDR3: TGTGCCAGCAACTCCAGGGGGCTTACCGGGGAGCTGTTTTTT.

The chain carries TRBV29-1 and TRBJ1-2; TRBD1 might be the D (5 bases). This CDR3 comprises 11 residues. V was pared by 6 bases and J by 9 bases, with 14 bases between. Germline V CDR1 and CDR2: SQVTM, ANQGSEA. The CDR3 DNA is TGCAGCGTGGGGGACGGCAGCCGCTACACCTTC. This codes for CSVGDGSRYTF.

This rearrangement joins TRBV6-4 to TRBJ2-1, with D possibly TRBD2 on 5 matching bases. Germline values: CDR1 MRHNA, CDR2 SNTAGT. There are 12 residues in the CDR3. Trimming cost V 6 bases and J 6 bases, with 9 bases left between them. The CDR3 loop reads CASSGAGNEQFF. CDR3 sequence (DNA): TGTGCCAGCAGCGGTGCGGGCAATGAGCAGTTCTTC.

This clonotype was counted many times. The V call is TRBV5-5, the J call TRBJ2-2; TRBD1 matches 7 bases. The germline gives CDR1 SGHKS, CDR2 YYEKEE (reference sequence). V was pared by 1 base and J by 1 base, with 4 bases of the junction left unmatched. The CDR3 has 16 amino acids. The CDR3 DNA follows: TGTGCCAGCAGCTTGTTGAACAGGGGGAACACCGGGGAGCTGTTTTTT. Translating it yields CASSLLNRGNTGELFF.

V is TRBV7-6 and J is TRBJ2-5; the D is unclear. The V gene's germline CDR1 is SGHVS and CDR2 FNYEAQ. This CDR3 region has 12 residues. The V end was cut by 2 bases, the J end by 5 bases, with 6 bases between. The CDR3 nucleotides are TGTGCCAGCAGCTTACGTACGGAGACCCAGTACTTC. As protein: CASSLRTETQYF.

The gene calls are TRBV6-1 and TRBJ2-1; the match to TRBD2 covers 9 bases. Trimming took 5 bases from V and 2 from J; bases not matched to a gene: 4. The CDR3 runs 15 residues. Germline lookup yields CDR1 MNHNS and CDR2 SASEGT. The CDR3 here is CASSLSGRTYNEQFF. Here the CDR3 DNA reads TGTGCCAGCAGTCTTAGCGGGAGAACCTACAATGAGCAGTTCTTC.

This clonotype was found many times. The genes are TRBV20-1 and TRBJ2-1; D may be TRBD2 (5 bases). CDR1 is DFQATT and CDR2 is SNEGSKA in the germline V gene (reference sequence). The ends were cut back, 0 bases at V and 7 bases at J, with 16 bases in the middle. This CDR3 contains 15 residues. The CDR3 coding sequence is TGCAGTGCTAGAGATAGGCCTCTAAGGAGGAATGAGCAGTTCTTC. It codes for CSARDRPLRRNEQFF.

This clonotype was counted at least ten times. The chain has TRBV27 and TRBJ2-5, with D hard to call. CDR1 is MNHEY, CDR2 SMNVEV, per germline (reference sequence). The V and J ends lost 4 bases and 1 base respectively, with 16 bases between them. CDR3 length equals 16 residues. In DNA form, the CDR3 reads TGTGCCAGCAGTTACTCCTCTCGGCCCTCCCAAGAGACCCAGTACTTC. Amino acid sequence: CASSYSSRPSQETQYF.

V gene TRBV2 combines with J gene TRBJ2-1; TRBD1 matches 9 bases. Germline CDR1 is SNHLY and CDR2 is FYNNEI. Trimming took 5 bases from V and 7 from J; bases not matched to a gene: 9. The CDR3 is 15 residues long. Here the CDR3 reads CASSPRTGEANEQFF. In nucleotides, the CDR3 is TGTGCCAGCAGTCCCCGGACAGGGGAAGCGAATGAGCAGTTCTTC.

In its sample, this clonotype was seen many times. This chain connects TRBV5-1 to TRBJ2-1, with D unclear. Trimming pared 1 base from V and 9 bases from J, leaving 14 bases between. CDR3 length equals 14 residues. CDR1 is SGHRS, CDR2 YFSETQ, per germline. Written as DNA, the CDR3 is TGCGCCAGCAGCTTGTATAATGGTAACGGTGAGCAGTTCTTC. This sequence encodes CASSLYNGNGEQFF.

The sample holds many counts of this clonotype. V is TRBV29-1 and J is TRBJ2-5; TRBD1 is a possible D gene (6 bases). The CDR3 runs 11 residues. Germline V lookup: CDR1 SQVTM, CDR2 ANQGSEA. V was trimmed by 7 bases and J by 3 bases, leaving 9 bases between them. CDR3 DNA: TGCAGCGAACAGGGTGAAGAGACCCAGTACTTC. Its protein product is CSEQGEETQYF.

Only a few counts were recorded for this clonotype. The V and J genes are TRBV7-9 and TRBJ2-5; no clear D. The V and J ends lost 2 bases and 5 bases respectively, with 6 bases between them. This CDR3 has 12 residues. Germline V CDR1 and CDR2: SEHNR, FQNEAQ (reference sequence). CDR3 sequence reads: CASSLLGETQYF. For the CDR3, the DNA is TGTGCCAGCAGCTTACTCGGGGAGACCCAGTACTTC. The full variable domain, in which reference TRBV7-9 and TRBJ2-5 provide the parts outside the CDR3, is DTGVSQNPRHKITKRGQNVTFRCDPISEHNRLYWYRQTLGQGPEFLTYFQNEAQLEKSRLLSDRFSAERPKGSFSTLEIQRTEQGDSAMYLCASSLLGETQYFGPGTRLLVL.

The chain employs TRBV7-2 and TRBJ2-1; perhaps TRBD2 as D (5 bases). The CDR3 is made up of 13 amino acids. The germline V and J ends were trimmed by 0 bases and 9 bases, with 9 bases remaining between them. CDR1 SGHTA and CDR2 FQGNSA come from the germline V gene. The CDR3: CASSLAMAGEQFF. The CDR3 nucleotides read TGTGCCAGCAGCTTAGCGATGGCGGGTGAGCAGTTCTTC.

The chain combines TRBV7-2 with TRBJ2-1; D gene ambiguous. This CDR3 comprises 12 residues. Trimming stripped 6 bases from V and 10 bases from J, with 13 bases between. The germline V gene encodes CDR1 SGHTA and CDR2 FQGNSA. The CDR3 loop is CASRPTPGEQFF. CDR3 nucleotides: TGTGCCAGCAGGCCTACACCTGGGGAGCAGTTCTTC.

This clonotype was seen ten or more times. The chain couples TRBV6-2 or TRBV6-3 to TRBJ2-1; D gene uncertain. There are 17 residues in the CDR3. The germline V and J ends were trimmed by 5 bases and 12 bases, with 29 bases remaining between them. Germline V gene sequence: CDR1 MNHEY, CDR2 SVGEGT. The chain's CDR3 is CASSPPALWAPRFGQFF. CDR3 nucleotides: TGTGCCAGCAGTCCCCCCGCCCTTTGGGCCCCTCGCTTCGGGCAGTTCTTC.

This clonotype was recorded a few times. The genes are TRBV6-6 and TRBJ2-1; D may be TRBD1 or TRBD2 (5 bases each). Germline V lookup: CDR1 MNHNY, CDR2 SVGAGI (reference sequence). Trimming left V 5 bases short and J 5 bases short, with 22 bases between. The CDR3 runs 17 residues. CDR3 residues: CASSGTGITVINNEQFF. CDR3 nucleotide sequence: TGTGCCAGCAGTGGGACGGGGATCACAGTAATAAACAATGAGCAGTTCTTC.